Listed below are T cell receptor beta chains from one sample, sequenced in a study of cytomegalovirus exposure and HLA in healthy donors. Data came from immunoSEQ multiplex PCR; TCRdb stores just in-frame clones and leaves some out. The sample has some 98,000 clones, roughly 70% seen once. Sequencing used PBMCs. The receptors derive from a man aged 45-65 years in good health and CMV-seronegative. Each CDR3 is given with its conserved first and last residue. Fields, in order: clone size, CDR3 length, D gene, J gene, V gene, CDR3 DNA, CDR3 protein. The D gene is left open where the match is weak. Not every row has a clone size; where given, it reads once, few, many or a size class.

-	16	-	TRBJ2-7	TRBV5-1	TGCGCCAGCAGCATCACGGCGGGACCGCTCAACGGCGAGCAGTACTTC	CASSITAGPLNGEQYF
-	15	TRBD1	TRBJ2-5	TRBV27	TGTGCCAGCAGTTTAGGCCCAGGGGGCCAAGAGACCCAGTACTTC	CASSLGPGGQETQYF
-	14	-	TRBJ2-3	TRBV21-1	TGTGCCAGCACTTCCGGGACTAGCACAGATACGCAGTATTTT	CASTSGTSTDTQYF
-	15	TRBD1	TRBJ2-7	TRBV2	TGTGCCAGCAGTGAGGACAGGGGGTTTACCTACGAGCAGTACTTC	CASSEDRGFTYEQYF
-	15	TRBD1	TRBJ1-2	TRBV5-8	TGTGCCAGCAACACTGTGGGGACAGGCCTCCCGGGCTACACCTTC	CASNTVGTGLPGYTF
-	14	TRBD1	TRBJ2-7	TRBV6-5	TGTGCCAGCAGTCGCCGGGACAGGGGATACGAGCAGTACTTC	CASSRRDRGYEQYF
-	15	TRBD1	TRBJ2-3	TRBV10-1	TGCGCCAGCAGGGAGACAGGGTTCAGCACAGATACGCAGTATTTT	CASRETGFSTDTQYF
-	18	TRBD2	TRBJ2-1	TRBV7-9	TGTGCCAGCAGCCCCCCCTTCAGACTAGCGGGAGGTCGGAATGAGCAGTTCTTC	CASSPPFRLAGGRNEQFF
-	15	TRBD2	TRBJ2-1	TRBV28	TGTGCCAGCAGTGCCGGGACTAGCGAGTACAATGAGCAGTTCTTC	CASSAGTSEYNEQFF
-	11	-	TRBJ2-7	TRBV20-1	TGCAGTGCTTCAGGGGTCCACGAGCAGTACTTC	CSASGVHEQYF
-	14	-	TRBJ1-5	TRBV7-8	TGTGCCAGCAGCTTACACAGGGTGGTTCAGCCCCAGCATTTT	CASSLHRVVQPQHF
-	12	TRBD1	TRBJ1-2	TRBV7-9	TGTGCCAGCACCACAGGGGGTAATGGCTACACCTTC	CASTTGGNGYTF
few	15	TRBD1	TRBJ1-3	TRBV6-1	TGTGCCAGCAGGGAACAGACAGGGTCCGGAAACACCATATATTTT	CASREQTGSGNTIYF
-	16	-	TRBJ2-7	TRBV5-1	TGCGCCAGCAGCTTGGCTAGCTCCGAACAGGGCTACGAGCAGTACTTC	CASSLASSEQGYEQYF
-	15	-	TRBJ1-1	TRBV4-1	TGCGCCAGCAGCCAAGGATTGGGCCAGGGCCCTGAAGCTTTCTTT	CASSQGLGQGPEAFF
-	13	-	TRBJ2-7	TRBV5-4	TGTGCCAGCAGCATAGGACATGGCTACGAGCAGTACTTC	CASSIGHGYEQYF
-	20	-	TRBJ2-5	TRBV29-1	TGCAGCGTTGAAGAGACAACGGACCCCCGTGCACTACTAGGCGTTAAGACCCAGTACTTC	CSVEETTDPRALLGVKTQYF
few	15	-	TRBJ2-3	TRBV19	TGTGCCAGTACGGGAAGGGAGCCTAGCACAGATACGCAGTATTTT	CASTGREPSTDTQYF
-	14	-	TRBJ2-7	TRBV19	TGTGCCAGTAGTATTTCGGGGAGCTCCTACGAGCAGTACTTC	CASSISGSSYEQYF
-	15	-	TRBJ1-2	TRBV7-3	TGTGCCAGCAGCTTAAACCCCCTGAGTAACTATGGCTACACCTTC	CASSLNPLSNYGYTF
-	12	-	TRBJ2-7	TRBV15	TGTGCCACCAGCAGAGATACATCGGAGCAGTACTTC	CATSRDTSEQYF
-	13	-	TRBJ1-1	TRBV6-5	TGTGCCAGCAGGAAAGGTCGCGGCACTGAAGCTTTCTTT	CASRKGRGTEAFF
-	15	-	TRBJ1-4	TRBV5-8	TGTGCCAGCAGTGCCATAGGACAGCGTAATGAAAAACTGTTTTTT	CASSAIGQRNEKLFF
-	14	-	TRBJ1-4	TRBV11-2	TGTGCCAGCAGCTTAGAGGGGTGGAGGGAAAAACTGTTTTTT	CASSLEGWREKLFF
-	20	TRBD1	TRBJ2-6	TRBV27	TGTGCCAGCAGATTAAAGGGGACAGACCCATTCAACTCTGGGGCCAACGTCCTGACTTTC	CASRLKGTDPFNSGANVLTF
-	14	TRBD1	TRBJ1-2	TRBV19	TGTGCCAGTAGAACTGGACAGGGTAACTATGGCTACACCTTC	CASRTGQGNYGYTF
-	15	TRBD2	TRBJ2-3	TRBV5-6	TGTGCCAGCAGCTTGAACGGGGGGGGCACAGATACGCAGTATTTT	CASSLNGGGTDTQYF
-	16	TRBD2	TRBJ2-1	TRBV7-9	TGTGCCAGCAGCTTAGCGACGGGGGGGTTATACAATGAGCAGTTCTTC	CASSLATGGLYNEQFF
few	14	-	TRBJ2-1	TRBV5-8	TGTGCCAGCAGCTTGGGACAGTCATACAATGAGCAGTTCTTC	CASSLGQSYNEQFF
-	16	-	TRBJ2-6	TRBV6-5	TGTGCCAGCAGTTACTCAAGTAGCTCTGGGGCCAACGTCCTGACTTTC	CASSYSSSSGANVLTF
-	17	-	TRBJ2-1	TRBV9	TGTGCCAGCAGCGTAGGGGGGGACAGTAGCTCCTACAATGAGCAGTTCTTC	CASSVGGDSSSYNEQFF
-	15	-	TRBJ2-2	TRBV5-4	TGTGCCAGCAGCTTGGCGGGGACGAACACCGGGGAGCTGTTTTTT	CASSLAGTNTGELFF
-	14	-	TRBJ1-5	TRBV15	TGTGCCACCAGCAGAGACGGTAGCAATCAGCCCCAGCATTTT	CATSRDGSNQPQHF
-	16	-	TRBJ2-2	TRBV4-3	TGCGCCAGCAGCCAACCCCTAGGGGGGGGGCCCGGGGAGCTGTTTTTT	CASSQPLGGGPGELFF
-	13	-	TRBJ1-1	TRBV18	TGTGCCAGCTCACCACCGGGGCAGCTTGAAGCTTTCTTT	CASSPPGQLEAFF
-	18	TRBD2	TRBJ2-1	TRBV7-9	TGTGCCAGCAGAGGAGCGAGATTAGCGGGAGGGCCTAGGGATGAGCAGTTCTTC	CASRGARLAGGPRDEQFF
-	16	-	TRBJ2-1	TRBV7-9	TGTGCCAGCAGCCCACCGGACGGGGTCTCCTACAATGAGCAGTTCTTC	CASSPPDGVSYNEQFF
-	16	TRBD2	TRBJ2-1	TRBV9	TGTGCCAGCAGCGTTAGCGGGAGGGTACTAAACAATGAGCAGTTCTTC	CASSVSGRVLNNEQFF
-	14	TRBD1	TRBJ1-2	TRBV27	TGTGCCAGCAGTTCCACACAGGGGTGGGATGGCTACACCTTC	CASSSTQGWDGYTF
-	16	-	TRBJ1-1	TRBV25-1	TGTGCCAGCAGTACGCCGGAGCGGGGAAGGGGCACTGAAGCTTTCTTT	CASSTPERGRGTEAFF